A selection of T cell receptor beta chains follows, all from one sample in a study of blood T cell repertoires in COVID-19. Sequencing was performed with immunoSEQ multiplex PCR; in TCRdb, only in-frame clones are kept and a portion is missing. The data contain around 200,000 clones, over 75% of them singletons. Specimen: peripheral blood. The receptors here all came from a man older than 75 with acute or convalescent COVID-19. Each CDR3 is given with its conserved first and last residue. A D gene is named only where the DNA matches it firmly. Clone size, where shown, is once, few, many, or a class for clones that have expanded.

v_gene: TRBV7-2; j_gene: TRBJ2-1; d_gene: TRBD1; abundance: once; CDR3nt: TGTGCCAGCAGCCAGGGGGACAGAGCCTACAATGAGCAGTTCTTC; CDR3aa: CASSQGDRAYNEQFF
v_gene: TRBV6-5; j_gene: TRBJ2-7; d_gene: -; abundance: -; CDR3nt: TGTGCCAGCAGTCGCGGCGGTTTCTACGAGCAGTACTTC; CDR3aa: CASSRGGFYEQYF
v_gene: TRBV5-5; j_gene: TRBJ1-5; d_gene: -; abundance: -; CDR3nt: TGTGCCAGCAGCTTGACAGGGCACCAGCCCCAGCATTTT; CDR3aa: CASSLTGHQPQHF
v_gene: TRBV5-6; j_gene: TRBJ2-7; d_gene: TRBD1; abundance: -; CDR3nt: TGTGCCAGCAGCCTAACAGGGGTCTACGAGCAGTACTTC; CDR3aa: CASSLTGVYEQYF
v_gene: TRBV9; j_gene: TRBJ1-4; d_gene: -; abundance: -; CDR3nt: TGTGCCAGCAGCGTTCGGCCTGTTGGGGGGGAAAAACTGTTTTTT; CDR3aa: CASSVRPVGGEKLFF
v_gene: TRBV10-3; j_gene: TRBJ2-1; d_gene: -; abundance: -; CDR3nt: TGTGCCATCAGTGAGGGGGCGGGAACCTACAATGAGCAGTTCTTC; CDR3aa: CAISEGAGTYNEQFF
v_gene: TRBV5-1; j_gene: TRBJ2-6; d_gene: TRBD1; abundance: -; CDR3nt: TGCGCCAGCAGAGGGTTTCTAGGGGGACAGGACCTTTCTGGGGCCAACGTCCTGACTTTC; CDR3aa: CASRGFLGGQDLSGANVLTF
v_gene: TRBV19; j_gene: TRBJ1-4; d_gene: TRBD1; abundance: -; CDR3nt: TGTGCCAGTAGTATTGCCGTCGGGACAGTTAATGAAAAACTGTTTTTT; CDR3aa: CASSIAVGTVNEKLFF
v_gene: TRBV2; j_gene: TRBJ2-3; d_gene: TRBD2; abundance: -; CDR3nt: TGTGCCAGCAGCGAGGGACTAGCGGGAGTAGATACGCAGTATTTT; CDR3aa: CASSEGLAGVDTQYF
v_gene: TRBV27; j_gene: TRBJ2-7; d_gene: TRBD2; abundance: -; CDR3nt: TGTGCCAGCAGAGGGGAGGGCGCCTACGAGCAGTACTTC; CDR3aa: CASRGEGAYEQYF
v_gene: TRBV5-6; j_gene: TRBJ2-1; d_gene: TRBD1; abundance: few; CDR3nt: TGTGCCAGCACCCCGTCATTCGGCGACAGGGCCCCCAACAATGAGCAGTTCTTC; CDR3aa: CASTPSFGDRAPNNEQFF
v_gene: TRBV6-1; j_gene: TRBJ1-4; d_gene: TRBD1; abundance: -; CDR3nt: TGTGCCAGCAGTGTTACAGGGGGCGGTACGAGTGAAAAACTGTTTTTT; CDR3aa: CASSVTGGGTSEKLFF
v_gene: TRBV28; j_gene: TRBJ2-7; d_gene: -; abundance: -; CDR3nt: TGTGCCAGCAGTTTAAGGGGCTACGAGCAGTACTTC; CDR3aa: CASSLRGYEQYF
v_gene: TRBV4-1; j_gene: TRBJ2-1; d_gene: -; abundance: -; CDR3nt: TGCGCCAGCAGCCAAGATTTCCGAGCGGACAATGAGCAGTTCTTC; CDR3aa: CASSQDFRADNEQFF
v_gene: TRBV6-6; j_gene: TRBJ1-5; d_gene: -; abundance: -; CDR3nt: TGTGCCAGCAGTTACTCGGACATGAGCCAGCCCCAGCATTTT; CDR3aa: CASSYSDMSQPQHF
v_gene: TRBV21-1; j_gene: TRBJ1-3; d_gene: -; abundance: -; CDR3nt: TGTGCCAGCAGCAAAAGAGGTCCCCTCTCTGGAAACACCATATATTTT; CDR3aa: CASSKRGPLSGNTIYF
v_gene: TRBV5-1; j_gene: TRBJ2-3; d_gene: TRBD1; abundance: -; CDR3nt: TGCGCCAGCAGCTTGGGAGGGACAGGGGTCGCGGGTACGCAGTATTTT; CDR3aa: CASSLGGTGVAGTQYF
v_gene: TRBV3-1/TRBV3-2; j_gene: TRBJ1-5; d_gene: TRBD1; abundance: -; CDR3nt: TGTGCCAGCAGCCACGGGACAGGGGACAATCAGCCCCAGCATTTT; CDR3aa: CASSHGTGDNQPQHF
v_gene: TRBV28; j_gene: TRBJ1-2; d_gene: -; abundance: -; CDR3nt: TGTGCCAGCACCCCGTCGGGGATTGGGGCTAACTATGGCTACACCTTC; CDR3aa: CASTPSGIGANYGYTF
v_gene: TRBV11-3; j_gene: TRBJ2-6; d_gene: -; abundance: -; CDR3nt: TGTGCCAGCACCTACAGGGTTCCTGGGGCCAACGTCCTGACTTTC; CDR3aa: CASTYRVPGANVLTF